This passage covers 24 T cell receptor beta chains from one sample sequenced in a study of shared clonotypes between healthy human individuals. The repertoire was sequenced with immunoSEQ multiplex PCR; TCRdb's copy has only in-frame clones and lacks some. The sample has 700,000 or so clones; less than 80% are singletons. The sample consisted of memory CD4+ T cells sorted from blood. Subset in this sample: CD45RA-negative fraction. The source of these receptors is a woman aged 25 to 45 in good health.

The CDR3 coding sequence is TGTGCCAGCAGTCCTAACCTACCGACGGAGAACAGCCCCTGGGGCTACACCTTC. Encoded protein: CASSPNLPTENSPWGYTF. The gene calls are TRBV28 and TRBJ1-2; D uncertain. Germline V gene data show CDR1 as MDHEN and CDR2 as SYDVKM. CDR3 length: 18 residues. V gave up 5 bases and J gave up 8 bases, with 30 bases separating them.

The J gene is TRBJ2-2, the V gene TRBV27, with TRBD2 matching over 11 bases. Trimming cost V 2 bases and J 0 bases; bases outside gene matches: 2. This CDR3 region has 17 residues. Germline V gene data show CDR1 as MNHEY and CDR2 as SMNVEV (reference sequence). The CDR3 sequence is CASSLRLAGTNTGELFF. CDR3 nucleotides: TGTGCCAGCAGTTTACGACTAGCGGGGACGAACACCGGGGAGCTGTTTTTT.

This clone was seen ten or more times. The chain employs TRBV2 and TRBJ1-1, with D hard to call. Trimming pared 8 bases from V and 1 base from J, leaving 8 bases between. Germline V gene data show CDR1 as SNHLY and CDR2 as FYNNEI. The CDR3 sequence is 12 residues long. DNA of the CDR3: TGTGCCAGCGGGAGGACGAACACTGAAGCTTTCTTT. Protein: CASGRTNTEAFF.

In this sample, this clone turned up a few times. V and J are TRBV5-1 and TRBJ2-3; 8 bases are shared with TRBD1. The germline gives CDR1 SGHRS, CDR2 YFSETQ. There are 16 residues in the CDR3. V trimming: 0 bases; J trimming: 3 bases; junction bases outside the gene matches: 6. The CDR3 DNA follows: TGCGCCAGCAGCTTGGCCCAGGGGGCGACTACAGATACGCAGTATTTT. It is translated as CASSLAQGATTDTQYF.

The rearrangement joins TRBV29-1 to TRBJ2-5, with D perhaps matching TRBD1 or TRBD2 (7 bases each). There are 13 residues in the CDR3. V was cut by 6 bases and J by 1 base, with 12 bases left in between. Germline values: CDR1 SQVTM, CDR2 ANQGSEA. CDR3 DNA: TGCAGCGTAGCGGGACAGCTCCAAGAGACCCAGTACTTC. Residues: CSVAGQLQETQYF.

CDR3 amino acids: CASSLVPRRRNSGNTIYF. CDR3 nucleotide sequence: TGTGCCAGCAGCTTAGTCCCCCGGCGACGGAACTCTGGAAACACCATATATTTT. The V and J genes are TRBV7-9 and TRBJ1-3; no firm D call. CDR1 is SEHNR, CDR2 FQNEAQ, per germline (reference sequence). The CDR3 covers 18 residues. Trimming removed 1 base at V and 0 bases at J, with 16 bases between. Full variable domain (remainder filled in from reference TRBV7-9 and TRBJ1-3): DTGVSQNPRHKITKRGQNVTFRCDPISEHNRLYWYRQTLGQGPEFLTYFQNEAQLEKSRLLSDRFSAERPKGSFSTLEIQRTEQGDSAMYLCASSLVPRRRNSGNTIYFGEGSWLTVV.

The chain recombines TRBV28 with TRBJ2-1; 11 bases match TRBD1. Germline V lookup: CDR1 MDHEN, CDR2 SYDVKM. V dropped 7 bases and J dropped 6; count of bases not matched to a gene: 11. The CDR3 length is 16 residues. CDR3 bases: TGTGCCAGCACCAATTCAGACGGACAGGGGGCCAATGAGCAGTTCTTC. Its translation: CASTNSDGQGANEQFF. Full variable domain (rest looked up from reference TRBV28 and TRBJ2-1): DVKVTQSSRYLVKRTGEKVFLECVQDMDHENMFWYRQDPGLGLRLIYFSYDVKMKEKGDIPEGYSVSREKKERFSLILESASTNQTSMYLCASTNSDGQGANEQFFGPGTRLTVL.

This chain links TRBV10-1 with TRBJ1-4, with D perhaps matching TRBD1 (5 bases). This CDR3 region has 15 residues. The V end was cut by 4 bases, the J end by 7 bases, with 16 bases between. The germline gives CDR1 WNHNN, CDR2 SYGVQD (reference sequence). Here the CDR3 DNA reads TGCGCCAGCAGTGCCGGCGGGGGGTCAGTTGAAAAACTGTTTTTT. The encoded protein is CASSAGGGSVEKLFF.

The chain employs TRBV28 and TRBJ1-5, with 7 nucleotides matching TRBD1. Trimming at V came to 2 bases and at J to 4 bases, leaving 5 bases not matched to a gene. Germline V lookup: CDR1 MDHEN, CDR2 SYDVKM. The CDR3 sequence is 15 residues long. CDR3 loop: CASSLPGQRNQPQHF. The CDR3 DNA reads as TGTGCCAGCAGTTTACCGGGACAGAGAAATCAGCCCCAGCATTTT.

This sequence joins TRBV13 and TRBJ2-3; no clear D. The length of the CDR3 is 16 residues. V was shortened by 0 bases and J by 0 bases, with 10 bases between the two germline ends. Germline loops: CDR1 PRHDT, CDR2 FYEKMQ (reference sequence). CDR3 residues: CASSLGLPASTDTQYF. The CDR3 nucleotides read TGTGCCAGCAGCTTAGGCCTACCAGCCAGCACAGATACGCAGTATTTT.

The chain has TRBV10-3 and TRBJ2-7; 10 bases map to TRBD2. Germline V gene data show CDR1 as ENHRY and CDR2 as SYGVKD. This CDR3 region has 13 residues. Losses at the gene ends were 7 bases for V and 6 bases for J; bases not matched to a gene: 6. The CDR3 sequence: CAITTASGGEQYF. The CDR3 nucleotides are TGTGCCATCACTACGGCTAGCGGGGGCGAGCAGTACTTC.

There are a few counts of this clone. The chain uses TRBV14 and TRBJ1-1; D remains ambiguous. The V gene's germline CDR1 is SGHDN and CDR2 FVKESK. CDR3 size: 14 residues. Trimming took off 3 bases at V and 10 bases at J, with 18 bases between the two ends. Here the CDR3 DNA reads TGTGCCAGCAGCCACGCGGGTGTGGTTGGGGTAGCTTTCTTT. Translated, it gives CASSHAGVVGVAFF.

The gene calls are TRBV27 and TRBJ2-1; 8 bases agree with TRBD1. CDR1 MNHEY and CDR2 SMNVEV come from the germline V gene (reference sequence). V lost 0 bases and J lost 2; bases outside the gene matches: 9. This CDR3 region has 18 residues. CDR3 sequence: CASSLSSSRTGTYNEQFF. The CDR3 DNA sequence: TGTGCCAGCAGTTTATCGTCTTCCCGGACAGGGACCTACAATGAGCAGTTCTTC.

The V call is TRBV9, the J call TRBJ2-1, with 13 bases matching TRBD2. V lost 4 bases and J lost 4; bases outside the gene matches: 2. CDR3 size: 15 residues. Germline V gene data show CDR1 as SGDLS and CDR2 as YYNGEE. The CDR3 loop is CASSPGLAGYNEQFF. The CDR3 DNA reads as TGTGCCAGCAGCCCGGGACTAGCGGGATACAATGAGCAGTTCTTC.

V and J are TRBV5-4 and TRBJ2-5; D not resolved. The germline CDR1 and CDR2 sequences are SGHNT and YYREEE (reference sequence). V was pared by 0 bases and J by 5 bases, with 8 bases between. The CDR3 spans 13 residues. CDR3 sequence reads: CASSLAKFETQYF. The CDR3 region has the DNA TGTGCCAGCAGCTTGGCCAAGTTCGAGACCCAGTACTTC.

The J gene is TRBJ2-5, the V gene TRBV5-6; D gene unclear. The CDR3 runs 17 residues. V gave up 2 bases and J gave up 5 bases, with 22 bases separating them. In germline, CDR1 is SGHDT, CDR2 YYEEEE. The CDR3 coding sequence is TGTGCCAGCAGCTTAAGAGTAAAAGGTGTGAGGTTGGAGACCCAGTACTTC. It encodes CASSLRVKGVRLETQYF.

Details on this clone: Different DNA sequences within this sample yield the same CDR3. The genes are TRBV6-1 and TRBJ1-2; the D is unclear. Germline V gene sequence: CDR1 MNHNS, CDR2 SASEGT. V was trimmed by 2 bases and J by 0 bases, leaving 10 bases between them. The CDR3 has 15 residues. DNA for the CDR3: TGTGCCAGCAGTGAATCTCCTTTAGCTAACTATGGCTACACCTTC. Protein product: CASSESPLANYGYTF.

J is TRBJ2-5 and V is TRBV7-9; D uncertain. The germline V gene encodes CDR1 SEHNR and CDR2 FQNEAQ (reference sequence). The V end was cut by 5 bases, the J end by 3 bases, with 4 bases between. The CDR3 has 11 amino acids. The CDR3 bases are TGTGCCAGCAGCAAAGAAGAGACCCAGTACTTC. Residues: CASSKEETQYF.

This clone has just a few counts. CDR3 DNA sequence: TGTGCCAGCAGATCGGACCAGGGAAATCAGCCCCAGCATTTT. Protein: CASRSDQGNQPQHF. This chain uses TRBV28 with TRBJ1-5, with D maybe TRBD1 (5 bases). The V end was cut by 6 bases, the J end by 4 bases, with 13 bases between. The CDR3 runs to 14 residues. Germline CDR1 is MDHEN and CDR2 is SYDVKM.

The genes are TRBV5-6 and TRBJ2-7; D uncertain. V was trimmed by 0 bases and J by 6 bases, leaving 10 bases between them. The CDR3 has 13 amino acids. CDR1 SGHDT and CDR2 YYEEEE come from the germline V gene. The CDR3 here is CASSLAPQLEQYF. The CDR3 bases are TGTGCCAGCAGCTTGGCTCCACAGCTCGAGCAGTACTTC.

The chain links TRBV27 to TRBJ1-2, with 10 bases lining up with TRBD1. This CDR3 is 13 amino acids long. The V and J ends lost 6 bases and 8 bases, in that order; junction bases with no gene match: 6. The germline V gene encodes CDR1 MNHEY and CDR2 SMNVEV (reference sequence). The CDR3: CASRQTGGGGYTF. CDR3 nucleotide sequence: TGTGCCAGCAGACAGACAGGGGGCGGCGGCTACACCTTC.

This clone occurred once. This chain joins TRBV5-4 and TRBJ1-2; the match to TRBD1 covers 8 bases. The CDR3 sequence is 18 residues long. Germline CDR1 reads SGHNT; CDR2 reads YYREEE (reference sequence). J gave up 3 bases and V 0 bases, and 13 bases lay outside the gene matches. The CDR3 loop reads CASSLVGTGRGKDYGYTF. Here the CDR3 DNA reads TGTGCCAGCAGCTTGGTTGGGACAGGCCGAGGAAAGGACTATGGCTACACCTTC. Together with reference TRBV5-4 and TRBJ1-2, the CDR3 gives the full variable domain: ETGVTQSPTHLIKTRGQQVTLRCSSQSGHNTVSWYQQALGQGPQFIFQYYREEENGRGNFPPRFSGLQFPNYSSELNVNALELDDSALYLCASSLVGTGRGKDYGYTFGSGTRLTVV.

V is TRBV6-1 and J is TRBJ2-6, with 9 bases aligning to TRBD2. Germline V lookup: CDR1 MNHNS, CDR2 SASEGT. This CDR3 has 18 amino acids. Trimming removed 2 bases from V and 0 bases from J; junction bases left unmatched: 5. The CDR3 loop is CASSELSGRYSGANVLTF. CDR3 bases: TGTGCCAGCAGTGAACTAAGCGGGAGGTACTCTGGGGCCAACGTCCTGACTTTC.

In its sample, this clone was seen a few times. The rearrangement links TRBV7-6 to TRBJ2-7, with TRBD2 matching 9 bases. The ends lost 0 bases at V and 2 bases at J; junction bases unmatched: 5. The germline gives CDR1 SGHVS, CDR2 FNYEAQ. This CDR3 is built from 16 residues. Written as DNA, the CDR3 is TGTGCCAGCAGCTTAGCGACTGCGGGAGGGCCCTACGAGCAGTACTTC. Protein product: CASSLATAGGPYEQYF.